A selection of T cell receptor beta chains follows, all from one sample in a study of human T cells and chemical hapten exposure. Each CDR3 protein gets one entry after TCRdb re-called the RACE reads with MiXCR. Here the sample spans approximately 96,000 distinct CDR3 sequences, 9.3% being singletons. The sample consisted of whole blood, taken in connection with sensitization to the hapten diphenylcyclopropenone (DPC). These receptors originate from a woman aged 40 to 50 with alopecia areata. Some clones in this sample may be carry-over from other donors' samples. Both conserved end residues are part of each CDR3. A D gene is named only where the DNA matches it firmly. Clone sizes are given selectively: once, few, many, or a class where the clone is expanded.

CDR3	DNA	V	J	size	D
CASSGGRHGYTF	TGTGCCAGCTCGGGGGGGCGACATGGCTACACCTTC	TRBV6-5	TRBJ1-2	many	.
CASSQGVGTDTQYF	TGCGCCAGCAGCCAAGGGGTGGGCACAGATACGCAGTATTTT	TRBV4-3	TRBJ2-3	.	.
CASSRSRLGSFNEKLFF	TGTGCCAGCAGCCGATCACGACTCGGGAGCTTTAATGAAAAACTGTTTTTT	TRBV7-9	TRBJ1-4	.	.
CSARGRREGLRGDTQYF	TGCAGTGCTAGAGGACGGCGGGAGGGCCTTAGGGGAGATACGCAGTATTTT	TRBV20-1	TRBJ2-3	many	TRBD2
CSVGSANEQYF	TGCAGCGTTGGCAGTGCCAATGAGCAGTACTTC	TRBV29-1	TRBJ2-7	many	.
CASSQVHFSGRAVAGELFF	TGCGCCAGCAGCCAAGTTCACTTTAGCGGGAGGGCAGTAGCCGGGGAGCTGTTTTTT	TRBV4-3	TRBJ2-2	.	TRBD2
CASSSFDGQGYGYTF	TGTGCCAGCAGCTCGTTCGATGGACAGGGGTATGGCTACACCTTC	TRBV7-8	TRBJ1-2	.	TRBD1
CASRPGGAYNEQFF	TGTGCCAGCAGACCAGGGGGCGCCTACAATGAGCAGTTCTTC	TRBV6-2/TRBV6-3	TRBJ2-1	many	TRBD1
CASSYRKVDTQYF	TGTGCCAGCAGTTACCGCAAGGTGGATACGCAGTATTTT	TRBV6-2/TRBV6-3	TRBJ2-3	.	.
CSAPLGGREGNEQFF	TGCAGTGCCCCGCTCGGAGGGCGGGAGGGGAATGAGCAGTTCTTC	TRBV20-1	TRBJ2-1	many	TRBD2
CASSQDRGLDTGELFF	TGTGCCAGCAGCCAGGACAGGGGGCTGGACACCGGGGAGCTGTTTTTT	TRBV14	TRBJ2-2	many	TRBD1
CASGGRGPHEQYF	TGTGCCAGCGGAGGCAGGGGGCCCCACGAGCAGTACTTC	TRBV7-9	TRBJ2-7	.	TRBD1
CASSLGNQETQYF	TGCGCCAGCAGCTTGGGCAACCAAGAGACCCAGTACTTC	TRBV5-1	TRBJ2-5	.	.
CASSRAGGSTDTQYF	TGTGCCAGCAGTCGAGCGGGAGGTAGCACAGATACGCAGTATTTT	TRBV25-1	TRBJ2-3	.	TRBD2
CAWSDPGDTQYF	TGTGCCTGGAGTGACCCGGGAGATACGCAGTATTTT	TRBV30	TRBJ2-3	many	.
CASASFGGTNNEQFF	TGTGCCAGCGCCTCATTCGGCGGGACTAACAATGAGCAGTTCTTC	TRBV6-1	TRBJ2-1	few	TRBD2
CASSQVGARGTEAFF	TGTGCCAGCAGCCAAGTAGGGGCGCGAGGCACTGAAGCTTTCTTT	TRBV14	TRBJ1-1	few	.
CASSFARRNTGELFF	TGTGCCAGCAGTTTTGCCCGACGGAACACCGGGGAGCTGTTTTTT	TRBV28	TRBJ2-2	.	.
CASSAGQLNTEAFF	TGTGCCAGCAGTGCGGGACAGTTGAACACTGAAGCTTTCTTT	TRBV12-3/TRBV12-4	TRBJ1-1	many	TRBD1
CASSLAGLYNEQFF	TGTGCCAGCAGCCTAGCGGGCCTCTACAATGAGCAGTTCTTC	TRBV14	TRBJ2-1	many	TRBD2
CASSPLGDGRYNEQFF	TGTGCCAGCAGCCCTTTGGGGGACGGGCGATACAATGAGCAGTTCTTC	TRBV5-6	TRBJ2-1	.	.
CASSLTPSETQYF	TGTGCCAGCAGCTTGACTCCGTCGGAGACCCAGTACTTC	TRBV5-4	TRBJ2-5	many	.
CASSYSYGTNYGYTF	TGTGCCAGCAGTTACTCGTATGGTACTAACTATGGCTACACCTTC	TRBV6-6	TRBJ1-2	.	.
CASSAAGEHTEAFF	TGTGCCAGCTCGGCCGCAGGGGAGCACACTGAAGCTTTCTTT	TRBV18	TRBJ1-1	many	.
CASSPPKQGYYEQYF	TGTGCCAGCAGTCCCCCCAAGCAGGGATACTACGAGCAGTACTTC	TRBV12-3/TRBV12-4	TRBJ2-7	many	.
CASSLTPLANTGELFF	TGTGCCAGCAGCTTAACTCCGCTAGCGAACACCGGGGAGCTGTTTTTT	TRBV11-2	TRBJ2-2	.	.
CASSPSPVAYEQYF	TGTGCCAGCAGCCCCTCCCCGGTGGCCTACGAGCAGTACTTC	TRBV9	TRBJ2-7	many	.
CSVLRSTDTQYF	TGCAGCGTTCTCCGGAGCACAGATACGCAGTATTTT	TRBV29-1	TRBJ2-3	.	.
CASSLLGAGVDIQYF	TGTGCCAGCAGCTTACTAGGTGCGGGGGTGGACATTCAGTACTTC	TRBV7-9	TRBJ2-4	many	TRBD2
CSAQGLINSYEQYF	TGCAGTGCTCAAGGGTTGATCAACTCCTACGAGCAGTACTTC	TRBV20-1	TRBJ2-7	many	.
CSASGPPKETQYF	TGCAGTGCTAGTGGGCCCCCCAAAGAGACCCAGTACTTC	TRBV20-1	TRBJ2-5	many	.
CASSVGQGRYEQYF	TGTGCCAGCAGCGTAGGGCAGGGTCGCTACGAGCAGTACTTC	TRBV9	TRBJ2-7	few	.
CASSLNGHQETQYF	TGTGCCAGCAGTTTAAACGGCCACCAAGAGACCCAGTACTTC	TRBV12-3/TRBV12-4	TRBJ2-5	few	.
CASSTTGRGGYTF	TGTGCCAGCAGTACAACAGGGCGGGGCGGCTACACCTTC	TRBV28	TRBJ1-2	many	.
CSVATTQGYEQYF	TGCAGCGTCGCAACAACTCAGGGCTACGAGCAGTACTTC	TRBV29-1	TRBJ2-7	many	.
CASSIVAGHNEQFF	TGTGCCAGTAGTATAGTGGCGGGCCACAATGAGCAGTTCTTC	TRBV19	TRBJ2-1	many	.
CASSLNPIGDGYTF	TGCGCCAGCAGCTTGAACCCCATCGGGGATGGCTACACCTTC	TRBV5-1	TRBJ1-2	.	.
CSARATGGRWGNYGYTF	TGCAGTGCTAGAGCCACAGGGGGACGGTGGGGAAACTATGGCTACACCTTC	TRBV20-1	TRBJ1-2	many	TRBD1
CASSSRDFSSYEQYF	TGTGCCAGCAGCTCGCGGGACTTTAGCTCCTACGAGCAGTACTTC	TRBV7-2	TRBJ2-7	.	.
CASSESELAGGPWETQYF	TGCGCCAGCAGTGAGTCTGAACTAGCGGGAGGTCCCTGGGAGACCCAGTACTTC	TRBV10-1	TRBJ2-5	many	TRBD2
CASSFRNREQFF	TGTGCCAGCAGTTTCCGAAATCGTGAGCAGTTCTTC	TRBV28	TRBJ2-1	.	.
CAISPVGQPQHF	TGTGCCATCAGTCCTGTCGGACAGCCCCAGCATTTT	TRBV10-3	TRBJ1-5	few	.
CASTEKLFF	TGTGCCAGCACGGAAAAACTGTTTTTT	TRBV2	TRBJ1-4	many	.
CASSPARASGGRTGELFF	TGTGCCAGCAGTCCCGCCCGGGCCTCGGGAGGGCGGACCGGGGAGCTGTTTTTT	TRBV6-5	TRBJ2-2	few	TRBD2
CASSPSTDTQYF	TGTGCCAGCAGCCCGAGCACAGATACGCAGTATTTT	TRBV18	TRBJ2-3	many	.
CATEASGSGEQYF	TGTGCCACCGAGGCTAGCGGGAGTGGCGAGCAGTACTTC	TRBV24-1	TRBJ2-7	many	TRBD2
CASSRQTTFLANEKLFF	TGTGCCAGCAGCCGACAGACCACCTTCTTGGCTAATGAAAAACTGTTTTTT	TRBV7-2	TRBJ1-4	few	.
CASGRSTLDTQYF	TGTGCCAGCGGGAGGAGCACGTTAGATACGCAGTATTTT	TRBV2	TRBJ2-3	many	.
CASSLRTGWTTNEKLFF	TGTGCCAGCAGCCTACGTACAGGGTGGACAACTAATGAAAAACTGTTTTTT	TRBV12-3/TRBV12-4	TRBJ1-4	.	.
CASSQGSGRGKSTGELFF	TGCGCCAGCAGCCAAGGTAGCGGGAGGGGCAAAAGCACCGGGGAGCTGTTTTTT	TRBV4-1	TRBJ2-2	many	TRBD2
CASSPPDSPGYTF	TGTGCCAGCTCACCACCCGACAGCCCTGGCTACACCTTC	TRBV18	TRBJ1-2	many	.
CASSTVDGLPQHF	TGTGCCAGCAGCACCGTCGATGGCCTGCCCCAGCATTTT	TRBV12-3/TRBV12-4	TRBJ1-5	.	.
CASSQEGGLSTDTQYF	TGCGCCAGCAGCCAAGAGGGGGGACTGAGCACAGATACGCAGTATTTT	TRBV4-1	TRBJ2-3	many	.
CASSEFQDNYGYTF	TGTGCCAGCAGTGAGTTCCAGGATAACTATGGCTACACCTTC	TRBV2	TRBJ1-2	.	.